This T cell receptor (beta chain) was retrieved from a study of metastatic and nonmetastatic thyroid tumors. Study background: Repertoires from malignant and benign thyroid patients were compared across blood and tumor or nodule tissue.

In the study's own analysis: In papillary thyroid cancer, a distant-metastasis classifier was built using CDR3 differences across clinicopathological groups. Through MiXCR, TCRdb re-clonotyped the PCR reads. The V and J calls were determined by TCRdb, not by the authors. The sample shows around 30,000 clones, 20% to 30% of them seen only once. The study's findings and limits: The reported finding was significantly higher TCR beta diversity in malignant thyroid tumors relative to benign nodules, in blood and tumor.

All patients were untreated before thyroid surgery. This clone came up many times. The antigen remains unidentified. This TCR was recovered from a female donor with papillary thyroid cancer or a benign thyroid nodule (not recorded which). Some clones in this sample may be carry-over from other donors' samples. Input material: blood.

The chain's CDR3 is CAWTRGTEAFF. In DNA, the CDR3 is TGTGCCTGGACAAGGGGCACTGAAGCTTTCTTT. The chain couples TRBV30 to TRBJ1-1; weak D call: TRBD1 (5 bases). Trimming pared 4 bases from V and 4 bases from J, leaving 7 bases between. The CDR3 is made up of 11 amino acids. Germline assignment: CDR1 GTSNPN and CDR2 SVGIG (reference sequence).